The present TCR beta chain was sequenced within a study of siplizumab effects on memory and regulatory T cells. This clone showed up just a few times. Its antigen remains unidentified. From germline, CDR1 is LNHDA and CDR2 SQIVND (reference sequence). V gave up 5 bases and J gave up 5 bases; unmatched junction bases: 7. The CDR3 runs 15 residues. The study, taken as a whole, reports: Naive-or-memory phenotypes were unassignable for roughly 80-97% of proliferating CD4+ or CD8+ clones. Siplizumab conditions gave an average of around 70% Treg-derived mappable alloreactive CD4+ clones, versus around 27% for controls. Alloreactive sequences whose origin lay in unstimulated CD4+ memory cells were significantly reduced by siplizumab.

Sequencing was performed with immunoSEQ multiplex PCR; in TCRdb, only in-frame clones are kept and a portion is missing. The profile shows 70,000 to 95,000 clones, just under 90% of them singletons. The TCR was taken from a human donor in good health. The J gene is TRBJ2-1, the V gene TRBV19, with 9 nucleotides matching TRBD2. Sequenced: CD4+ T cells sorted from blood. CDR3 amino acids: CASSALAGSHNEQFF. The CDR3 coding sequence is TGTGCCAGTAGTGCTCTAGCGGGATCCCACAATGAGCAGTTCTTC.